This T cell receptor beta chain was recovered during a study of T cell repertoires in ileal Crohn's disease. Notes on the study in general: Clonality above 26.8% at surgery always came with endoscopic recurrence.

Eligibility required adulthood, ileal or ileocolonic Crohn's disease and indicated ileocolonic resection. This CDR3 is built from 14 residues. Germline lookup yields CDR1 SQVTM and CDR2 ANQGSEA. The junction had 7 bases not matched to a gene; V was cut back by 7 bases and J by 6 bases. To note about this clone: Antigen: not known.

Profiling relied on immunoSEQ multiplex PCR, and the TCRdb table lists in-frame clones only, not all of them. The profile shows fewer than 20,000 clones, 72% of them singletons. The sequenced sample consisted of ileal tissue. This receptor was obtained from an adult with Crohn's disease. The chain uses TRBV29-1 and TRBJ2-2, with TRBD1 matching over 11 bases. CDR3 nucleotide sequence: TGCAGCGGAGGACAGGGGGCGCTTCCCGGGGAGCTGTTTTTT. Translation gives CSGGQGALPGELFF.